The clone carrying this T cell receptor beta chain appeared a few times. Its specificity is unknown. The data stem from a study of T-cell reconstitution after alpha-beta-depleted transplantation in children. Study-wide results and caveats: High day-60 TCRbeta diversity in some patients came from surviving recipient T cells and thymic progenitors. The authors attributed T-cell counts and diversity one year after transplant mostly to newly produced T cells. Several hundred expanded graft clones reportedly supplied alpha-beta T cells about two months after transplant.

Unique molecular identifiers were used to barcode this TCRbeta library. One entry per CDR3 protein results from TCRdb running MiXCR on the PCR reads. The sample includes more than 75,000 distinct CDR3 sequences, 20% to 30% of them seen just once. The CDR3 length is 14 residues. Germline CDR1 MNHEY, CDR2 SVGAGI. Trimming took off 2 bases at V and 2 bases at J, with 4 bases between the two ends. J is TRBJ2-6 and V is TRBV6-5, with D unresolved. Sample: PBMCs, taken before TCRalphabeta/CD19-depleted stem cell transplant. The receptor was isolated from a boy aged 2 to 10 with acute lymphoblastic leukemia, due to receive a stem cell transplant. CDR3 region: CASSYLTGANVLTF. In DNA, the CDR3 is TGTGCCAGCAGTTACCTCACTGGGGCCAACGTCCTGACTTTC.